This T cell receptor beta chain is drawn from a study of technical replicates of blood from several donors. TCRdb's table, derived via immunoSEQ multiplex PCR, lists solely in-frame clones and lacks some. The sample includes about 85,000 clones, around 94% of them seen just once. The ends were cut back, 4 bases at V and 2 bases at J, with 12 bases in the middle. This CDR3 has 15 residues. CDR1 is KGHSH, CDR2 LQKENI, per germline. The V and J genes are TRBV18 and TRBJ2-1, with D tentatively TRBD1 (5 bases). Sequencing was performed on T cells isolated from PBMCs. The origin of this receptor is a human donor in good health. The CDR3 bases are TGTGCCAGCTCACTTTCAGACAGCGCCTACAATGAGCAGTTCTTC. Its translation: CASSLSDSAYNEQFF.